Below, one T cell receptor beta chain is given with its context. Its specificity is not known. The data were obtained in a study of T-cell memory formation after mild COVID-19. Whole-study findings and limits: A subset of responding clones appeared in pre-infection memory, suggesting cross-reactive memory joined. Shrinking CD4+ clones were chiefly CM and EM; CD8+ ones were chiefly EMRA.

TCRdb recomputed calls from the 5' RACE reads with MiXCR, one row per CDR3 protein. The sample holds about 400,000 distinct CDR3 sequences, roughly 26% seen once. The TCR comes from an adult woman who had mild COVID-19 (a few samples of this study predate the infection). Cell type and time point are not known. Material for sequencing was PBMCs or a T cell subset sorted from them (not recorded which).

CDR3 nucleotides: TGTGCCAGCAGCTTAATCCGAGCCAGGGAAAGAGCCTACGAGCAGTACTTC. Amino acids: CASSLIRARERAYEQYF. The chain is built from TRBV7-8 and TRBJ2-7; D might be TRBD1 (5 bases). Per the germline V gene, CDR1 is SGHVS and CDR2 is FQNEAQ. Between the trimmed V and J ends, which lost 2 bases and 2 bases, there was a span of 19 bases. This CDR3 has 17 amino acids.